This TCR beta chain was documented in a study of blood T cell repertoires in COVID-19. The CDR3 runs 13 residues. The germline CDR1 and CDR2 sequences are LGHNA and YSLEER. V was shortened by 4 bases and J by 6 bases, with 12 bases between the two germline ends. Assay: immunoSEQ multiplex PCR; the TCRdb copy retains only in-frame clones and omits some. The repertoire includes more than 400,000 clones, around 85% of them detected once, and approximately 3% sits in the top ten. The chain carries TRBV4-3 and TRBJ1-1; TRBD1 might be the D (5 bases). The TCR comes from a human donor in a cohort sampled during active COVID-19. The specimen sequenced was peripheral blood. CDR3 residues: CASSPGEGPEAFF. CDR3 DNA sequence: TGCGCCAGCAGCCCGGGGGAAGGTCCTGAAGCTTTCTTT.